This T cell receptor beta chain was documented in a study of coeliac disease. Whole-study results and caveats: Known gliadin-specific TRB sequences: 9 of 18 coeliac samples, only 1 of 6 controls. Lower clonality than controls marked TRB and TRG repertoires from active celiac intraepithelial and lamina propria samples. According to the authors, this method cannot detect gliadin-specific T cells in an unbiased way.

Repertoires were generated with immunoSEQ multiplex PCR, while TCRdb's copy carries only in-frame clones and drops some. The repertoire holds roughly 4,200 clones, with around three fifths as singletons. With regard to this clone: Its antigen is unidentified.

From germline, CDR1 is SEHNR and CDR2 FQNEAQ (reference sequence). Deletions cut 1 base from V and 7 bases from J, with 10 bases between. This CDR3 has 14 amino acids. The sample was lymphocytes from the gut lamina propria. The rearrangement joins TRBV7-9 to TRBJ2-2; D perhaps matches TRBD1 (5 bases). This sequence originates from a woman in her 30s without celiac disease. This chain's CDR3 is CASSLGQIGGELFF. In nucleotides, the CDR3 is TGTGCCAGCAGCTTAGGACAGATAGGCGGGGAGCTGTTTTTT.